This passage covers 20 T cell receptor beta chains from one sample sequenced in a study of T cells after yellow fever vaccination (dated by TCRdb to about 2019). Receptors were amplified or captured by 5' RACE. Sequencing used an Illumina HiSeq 2500. Through fastp at Q25 and MiXCR, TCRdb rebuilt clones from the public reads, retaining in-frame beta chains. Each CDR3 protein gets just one entry, which takes the most common genes and DNA from the rows behind it. The sample records some 320,000 distinct CDR3 sequences, 8.7% of which are singletons. The ten largest clonotypes hold approximately 19% of the sample. This specimen's treatment or condition label, interpreted: live attenuated yellow fever vaccine strain. The sample in question was PBMCs, obtained on the day of the first yellow fever vaccination. These receptors were collected from a man between 18 and 29 years old who received the YFV17D yellow fever vaccine.

V usage is TRBV7-9 and J usage is TRBJ1-4; maybe TRBD1 (6 bases). Between the trimmed V and J ends, which lost 5 bases and 7 bases, there was a span of 20 bases. The CDR3 has 16 residues. Germline values: CDR1 SEHNR, CDR2 FQNEAQ (reference sequence). CDR3 residues: CASSSFKAGHLEKLFF. CDR3 DNA: TGTGCCAGCAGCAGTTTTAAAGCGGGACACCTTGAAAAACTGTTTTTT.

This clonotype was detected a few times. V is TRBV28 and J is TRBJ2-1; D is perhaps TRBD1 or TRBD2 (5 bases each). The germline V and J ends were trimmed by 5 bases and 6 bases, with 20 bases remaining between them. CDR1 MDHEN and CDR2 SYDVKM come from the germline V gene. The CDR3 is 16 residues long. In DNA, the CDR3 is TGTGCCAGCAGTCCACAGCCTTTGGTTGGGACCAATGAGCAGTTCTTC. Translation gives CASSPQPLVGTNEQFF.

This clonotype has at least ten counts. The chain has TRBV10-2 and TRBJ2-3; 9 bases fit TRBD2. CDR1 and CDR2 from the germline V gene are WSHSY and SAAADI. The CDR3 runs to 12 residues. V lost 8 bases to trimming and J lost 4 bases; unmatched junction nucleotides: 1. Here the CDR3 reads CASSSGADTQYF. CDR3 nucleotides: TGCGCCAGCTCTAGCGGGGCAGATACGCAGTATTTT.

In this sample, this clonotype turned up many times. The V and J genes are TRBV25-1 and TRBJ1-6; TRBD1 agrees at 7 bases. The CDR3 contains 15 residues. Looked up from germline, CDR1 is MGHDK and CDR2 is SYGVNS. Losses at the gene ends were 2 bases for V and 5 bases for J; bases not matched to a gene: 3. The CDR3 reads CASSESRGNNSPLHF. CDR3 DNA sequence: TGTGCCAGCAGTGAAAGCAGGGGGAATAATTCACCCCTCCACTTT.

As for this clonotype: Here the CDR3 omits its conserved ending phenylalanine or tryptophan, so a read error is the likely source. The chain couples TRBV5-4 to TRBJ2-2; D unresolved. Germline CDR1 reads SGHNT; CDR2 reads YYREEE (reference sequence). The CDR3 contains 14 residues. Trimming took off 2 bases at V and 4 bases at J, with 9 bases between the two ends. CDR3 DNA: TGTGCCAGCAGCTTTGGGCTACTCACCGGGGAGCTGTTTTGT. Protein: CASSFGLLTGELFC.

This rearrangement joins TRBV20-1 to TRBJ2-7, with 10 bases identical to TRBD2. The length of the CDR3 is 14 residues. V trimming: 1 base; J trimming: 3 bases; junction bases outside the gene matches: 3. The germline CDR1 and CDR2 sequences are DFQATT and SNEGSKA (reference sequence). CDR3 protein: CSARASGGHYEQYF. The CDR3 DNA reads as TGCAGTGCTAGAGCTAGCGGGGGCCACTACGAGCAGTACTTC.

A note on this clonotype: A much larger clone lies one base from this, so it may be a read error. J is TRBJ1-1 and V is TRBV12-3 or TRBV12-4, with D hard to call. V dropped 6 bases and J dropped 3 bases, with 11 bases sitting between them. The CDR3 is 13 residues long. The CDR3 reads CASRSKVYTEAFF. The DNA for the CDR3 is TGTGCCAGCAGATCCAAGGTATACACTGAAGCTTTCTTT.

This clonotype showed up just a few times. The J gene is TRBJ2-5, the V gene TRBV7-8; D is uncertain. The CDR3 loop spans 14 amino acids. Trimming took off 3 bases at V and 7 bases at J, with 15 bases between the two ends. Germline CDR1 is SGHVS and CDR2 is FQNEAQ. CDR3 DNA: TGTGCCAGCAGCTTTCAGACAAAAAGGACGACCCAGTACTTC. Translated: CASSFQTKRTTQYF.

There are many counts of this clonotype. The genes are TRBV11-3 and TRBJ2-7, with 14 bases lining up with TRBD2. The CDR3 is made up of 16 amino acids. Per germline, CDR1 SGHNT and CDR2 YENEEA. V shed 7 bases, J shed 0 bases, and the junction held 5 bases outside the gene matches. DNA for the CDR3: TGTGCCAGCACACGGACTAGCGGGGGGTGCTCCTACGAGCAGTACGTC. It is translated as CASTRTSGGCSYEQYV.

In this sample, this clonotype turned up many times. The rearrangement uses TRBV5-1 and TRBJ2-7; D may match TRBD1 or TRBD2 (5 bases each). The germline CDR1 and CDR2 sequences are SGHRS and YFSETQ. The CDR3 has 11 amino acids. V was trimmed by 5 bases and J by 2 bases, leaving 5 bases between them. CDR3 DNA sequence: TGCGCCAGCAGGGGGGCCTACGAGCAGTACTTC. Its protein product is CASRGAYEQYF.

In its sample, this clonotype was seen a few times. The gene calls are TRBV5-1 and TRBJ2-7; D possibly uses TRBD1 or TRBD2 (6 bases each). V lost 4 bases, J lost 5 bases, and 16 bases lay in between. The germline V gene has CDR1 SGHRS and CDR2 YFSETQ. CDR3 size: 14 residues. CDR3 DNA: TGCGCCAGCAGCCCCACCCCGGGGGCCAACGAGCAGTACTTC. It yields the protein CASSPTPGANEQYF.

This clonotype was recorded many times. CDR3 DNA: TGTGCCAGCAGCCAGCCCTCCGGGACTAGCGGGGGAGGAGAGACCCAGTACTTC. Its protein product is CASSQPSGTSGGGETQYF. V is TRBV4-2 and J is TRBJ2-5; TRBD2 agrees at 14 bases. The CDR3 loop spans 18 amino acids. CDR1 is LGHNA and CDR2 is YNFKEQ in the germline V gene. Unmatched junction bases numbered 10, after V lost 3 bases and J lost 4 bases.

This chain uses TRBV7-2 with TRBJ1-6, with TRBD1 matching 7 bases. Germline lookup yields CDR1 SGHTA and CDR2 FQGNSA. CDR3 length: 14 residues. The junction had 10 bases not matched to a gene; V was cut back by 7 bases and J by 10 bases. Here the CDR3 reads CASTTGAPRSPLHF. CDR3 in DNA: TGTGCCAGCACCACAGGGGCCCCTCGGTCACCCCTCCACTTT. Variable domain in full (rest from reference TRBV7-2 and TRBJ1-6): GAGVSQSPSNKVTEKGKDVELRCDPISGHTALYWYRQSLGQGLEFLIYFQGNSAPDKSGLPSDRFSAERTGGSVSTLTIQRTQQEDSAVYLCASTTGAPRSPLHFGNGTRLTVT.

Comment on this clonotype: One end of the junction does not line up with germline, which may come from a read error. The chain uses TRBV4-2 and TRBJ2-3; D ambiguous. CDR3 length: 13 residues. Germline loops: CDR1 LGHNA, CDR2 YNFKEQ. CDR3 residues: CAGSQESTDTQYF. The CDR3 DNA is TGTGCCGGCAGCCAAGAAAGCACAGATACGCAGTATTTT.

The chain combines TRBV5-5 with TRBJ2-7; D possibly corresponds to TRBD1 (6 bases). With 0 bases removed from V and 3 bases from J, the gap between germline ends came to 10 bases. Germline CDR1 and CDR2: SGHKS and YYEKEE (reference sequence). This CDR3 region has 14 residues. DNA of the CDR3: TGTGCCAGCAGCTTGGGGACAGAAGACTACGAGCAGTACTTC. This codes for CASSLGTEDYEQYF.

The chain employs TRBV9 and TRBJ2-5, with 11 positions matching TRBD2. Trimming at V came to 3 bases and at J to 5 bases, leaving 6 bases not matched to a gene. CDR3 length: 15 residues. Germline V lookup: CDR1 SGDLS, CDR2 YYNGEE. DNA of the CDR3: TGTGCCAGCAGCGAAGCCGGGACTAGCGGCGAGACCCAGTACTTC. It yields the protein CASSEAGTSGETQYF.

The V call is TRBV11-2, the J call TRBJ2-3; D unclear. CDR3 length: 14 residues. CDR1 is SGHAT, CDR2 FQNNGV, per germline. V lost 3 bases and J 2 bases, leaving 9 bases between the germline ends. As DNA, the CDR3 is TGTGCCAGCAGCTTGGAATGGTCCACAGATACGCAGTATTTT. Its protein product is CASSLEWSTDTQYF.

The sample holds a few counts of this clonotype. The chain carries TRBV5-1 and TRBJ2-3, with D perhaps TRBD1 (6 bases). Germline V gene lookup returns CDR1 SGHRS and CDR2 YFSETQ. Trimming stripped 3 bases from V and 2 bases from J, with 10 bases between. CDR3 length: 14 amino acids. The CDR3 DNA reads TGCGCCAGCAGCTCTAACAGGGTCACAGATACGCAGTATTTT. The encoded protein is CASSSNRVTDTQYF.

The CDR3 DNA is TGTGCCAGCAGCGTAGGTGGTCAGGGTGATGGTGAAAAACTGTTTTTT. Protein product: CASSVGGQGDGEKLFF. The gene calls are TRBV9 and TRBJ1-4; TRBD1 might be the D (5 bases). This CDR3 contains 16 residues. V was trimmed by 0 bases and J by 7 bases, leaving 16 bases between them. Germline CDR1 and CDR2: SGDLS and YYNGEE.

This clonotype was seen a handful of times. The gene calls are TRBV7-2 and TRBJ1-5, with 7 positions matching TRBD1. The CDR3 length is 16 residues. V lost 1 base, J lost 7 bases, and 10 bases stayed unmatched. CDR1 and CDR2 from the germline V gene are SGHTA and FQGNSA. Written as DNA, the CDR3 is TGTGCCAGCAGCTTAGGGGCCAGGGGGAGCGGGCAGCCCCAGCATTTT. Its translation: CASSLGARGSGQPQHF. Full variable domain (rest looked up from reference TRBV7-2 and TRBJ1-5): GAGVSQSPSNKVTEKGKDVELRCDPISGHTALYWYRQSLGQGLEFLIYFQGNSAPDKSGLPSDRFSAERTGGSVSTLTIQRTQQEDSAVYLCASSLGARGSGQPQHFGDGTRLSIL.